The T cell receptor (beta chain) under discussion was sequenced for a study of blood T cell repertoires in COVID-19. The wider study: Samples representing acute and convalescent COVID-19 were sourced from the United States, Italy and Spain. In each case, the material was cDNA or gDNA derived from T cells, B-cell-depleted T cells, or PBMCs.

J lost 8 bases, V lost 0 bases, and 5 bases had no gene match. The CDR3 runs 17 residues. Germline V gives CDR1 SNHLY, CDR2 FYNNEI. In the authors' methods: Reference gene primer amplification yielded estimated nucleated cell counts. Data came from immunoSEQ multiplex PCR; TCRdb stores just in-frame clones and leaves some out. Clone size and V and J calls were adopted from that table, with D and trimming inferred from the DNA. This repertoire shows under 200,000 clones, about 88% found once; its top ten account for just over 2.5%. The TCR was taken from a woman older than 75 with COVID-19, enrolled during active disease. V usage is TRBV2 and J usage is TRBJ2-1, with TRBD2 matching 15 bases. Sequenced: peripheral blood. CDR3 nucleotides: TGTGCCAGCAGTGAAGCGGTATGGACTAGCGGGAGGGATGAGCAGTTCTTC. This translates into CASSEAVWTSGRDEQFF.